The 32 T cell receptor beta chains reported below all come from one sample, sequenced in a study of blood T cell repertoires in COVID-19. Method: immunoSEQ multiplex PCR; TCRdb's copy keeps in-frame clones and lacks some. Here the sample spans 270,000 or so clones, around nine tenths being singletons. The sequenced material came from peripheral blood. All receptors come from a man aged 35 to 55 with acute or convalescent COVID-19.

The rearrangement uses TRBV7-2 and TRBJ2-3, with D possibly being TRBD1 (6 bases). V was clipped by 1 base and J by 2 bases, with 10 bases between them. This CDR3 has 15 residues. Germline V gene lookup returns CDR1 SGHTA and CDR2 FQGNSA. The CDR3 here is CASSLVAGATDTQYF. DNA for the CDR3: TGTGCCAGCAGCTTAGTCGCAGGGGCCACAGATACGCAGTATTTT.

The chain is built from TRBV4-2 and TRBJ2-7; D perhaps matches TRBD1 (5 bases). The V and J ends lost 1 base and 5 bases respectively, with 18 bases between them. Germline V lookup: CDR1 LGHNA, CDR2 YNFKEQ. This CDR3 spans 16 amino acids. The CDR3 nucleotides read TGTGCCAGCAGCCAAGGACTGGTCAGGGTCATCGACGAGCAGTACTTC. Its translation is CASSQGLVRVIDEQYF.

The chain links TRBV5-4 to TRBJ1-2; D not resolved. This CDR3 comprises 14 residues. From germline, CDR1 is SGHNT and CDR2 YYREEE (reference sequence). Trimming took 0 bases from V and 2 from J, leaving 8 bases between them. The CDR3 DNA reads as TGTGCCAGCAGCTTGGTGCAGTACAACTATGGCTACACCTTC. Protein sequence: CASSLVQYNYGYTF.

The V gene is TRBV6-5, the J gene TRBJ2-1; TRBD2 matches at 10 bases. Per the germline V gene, CDR1 is MNHEY and CDR2 is SVGAGI. V was clipped by 5 bases and J by 12 bases; unmatched bases: 10. The CDR3 is made up of 14 amino acids. The CDR3: CASSPHGSGGMQFF. CDR3 bases: TGTGCCAGCAGTCCTCATGGTAGCGGGGGGATGCAGTTCTTC.

This chain connects TRBV27 to TRBJ1-1; possibly TRBD1 for D (5 bases). CDR1 is MNHEY and CDR2 is SMNVEV in the germline V gene (reference sequence). The length of the CDR3 is 16 residues. The V gene lost 4 bases and the J gene lost 5 bases, with 20 bases spanning the gap. This CDR3 reads CASSSRWAGMITEAFF. In DNA, the CDR3 is TGTGCCAGCAGTTCCCGGTGGGCAGGGATGATTACTGAAGCTTTCTTT.

This sequence joins TRBV6-1 and TRBJ2-2, with a tentative D call TRBD2 (5 bases). The CDR3 contains 13 residues. V lost 1 base and J lost 5, with 5 bases in between. Germline values: CDR1 MNHNS, CDR2 SASEGT. The CDR3 bases are TGTGCCAGCAGTGAAGGGAGGACCGGGGAGCTGTTTTTT. Translated: CASSEGRTGELFF.

This sequence joins TRBV28 and TRBJ1-2, with TRBD1 identical over 10 bases. The germline V gene has CDR1 MDHEN and CDR2 SYDVKM. This CDR3 has 17 amino acids. J gave up 5 bases and V 5 bases, and 14 bases lay outside the gene matches. CDR3 DNA: TGTGCCAGCAGTCCCTTCCCCTCCGGGACAGGGGTTTATGGCTACACCTTC. It yields the protein CASSPFPSGTGVYGYTF.

The chain is built from TRBV9 and TRBJ1-2; the D gene is possibly TRBD1 (5 bases). The CDR3 has 15 residues. CDR1 is SGDLS, CDR2 YYNGEE, per germline. Between the trimmed V and J ends, which lost 4 bases and 6 bases, there was a span of 19 bases. The CDR3, as DNA: TGTGCCAGCAGCCCTGCGGGGGGTGTCAATCATGGCTACACCTTC. Its protein product is CASSPAGGVNHGYTF.

The rearrangement joins TRBV15 to TRBJ1-1; the match to TRBD1 covers 11 bases. This CDR3 has 14 residues. CDR1 LNHNV and CDR2 YYDKDF come from the germline V gene (reference sequence). The ends lost 6 bases at V and 4 bases at J; junction bases unmatched: 4. CDR3 region: CATRADRGPTEAFF. CDR3 coding DNA: TGTGCCACCAGGGCGGACAGGGGGCCCACTGAAGCTTTCTTT.

The chain links TRBV12-3 or TRBV12-4 to TRBJ1-5, with D uncertain. The CDR3 runs 12 residues. V dropped 3 bases and J dropped 5 bases, with 5 bases sitting between them. CDR3 in amino acids: CASSFFDQPQHF. Written as DNA, the CDR3 is TGTGCCAGCAGTTTTTTCGATCAGCCCCAGCATTTT.

V and J are TRBV6-5 and TRBJ2-7; 7 bases match TRBD1. Looked up from germline, CDR1 is MNHEY and CDR2 is SVGAGI. J was trimmed by 2 bases and V by 6 bases; bases with no gene match: 7. The CDR3 extends over 14 amino acids. The DNA of the CDR3 is TGTGCCAGCAGCGGGACAGCTACTCCCTACGAGCAGTACTTC. It translates to CASSGTATPYEQYF.

The V call is TRBV28, the J call TRBJ1-3, with D possibly matching TRBD1 (6 bases). V was pared by 5 bases and J by 4 bases, with 12 bases between. This CDR3 is 14 amino acids long. Germline V gene lookup returns CDR1 MDHEN and CDR2 SYDVKM. The DNA of the CDR3 is TGTGCCAGCAGTCCGGGGGGGCGAGGAAACACCATATATTTT. Protein product: CASSPGGRGNTIYF.

With regard to this clone: This sample includes further DNA sequences coding for the same CDR3. The V and J genes are TRBV5-1 and TRBJ2-1; D is possibly TRBD1 (6 bases). The germline gives CDR1 SGHRS, CDR2 YFSETQ. This CDR3 has 14 residues. V lost 0 bases and J lost 4, with 8 bases in between. The CDR3 here is CASSLDRAYNEQFF. The CDR3, as DNA: TGCGCCAGCAGCTTGGACAGGGCTTACAATGAGCAGTTCTTC.

The CDR3: CASSGSGGAWTDTQYF. DNA for the CDR3: TGTGCCAGCAGCGGTAGCGGGGGGGCTTGGACAGATACGCAGTATTTT. The chain is built from TRBV7-3 and TRBJ2-3; 11 bases match TRBD2. The germline V gene encodes CDR1 SGHTA and CDR2 FQGTGA. J lost 3 bases, V lost 5 bases, and 7 bases had no gene match. The CDR3 is 16 residues long.

The chain recombines TRBV1 with TRBJ2-1; TRBD2, the table's D call, lacks a check against the DNA. TRBV1 is a listed pseudogene. This CDR3 comprises 15 residues. CDR3: CTSRPASGGNNEQFF. The CDR3 DNA sequence: TGCACCAGCAGACCGGCTAGCGGGGGGAACAATGAGCAGTTCTTC.

The chain joins TRBV5-7 to TRBJ2-7, with 10 bases aligning to TRBD1. TRBV5-7 is assigned to the ORF class and has an uncertain function. The trim removed 2 bases at V and 0 bases at J, leaving 2 bases unmatched. This CDR3 is 15 amino acids long. The CDR3 sequence is CASSFDRGRSYEQYF. In DNA form, the CDR3 reads TGTGCCAGCAGCTTTGACAGGGGGCGCTCCTACGAGCAGTACTTC.

This sequence joins TRBV24-1 and TRBJ2-5; TRBD2 might be the D (6 bases). Trimming stripped 7 bases from V and 5 bases from J, with 10 bases between. This CDR3 region has 12 residues. Germline CDR1 KGHDR, CDR2 SFDVKD. CDR3: CATRDRGETQYF. CDR3 bases: TGTGCCACCAGGGACCGGGGGGAGACCCAGTACTTC.

The V call is TRBV5-4, the J call TRBJ2-4; D is possibly TRBD1 (5 bases). V lost 1 base, J lost 8 bases, and 10 bases lay in between. Germline CDR1 SGHNT, CDR2 YYREEE (reference sequence). This CDR3 region has 13 residues. As DNA, the CDR3 is TGTGCCAGCAGCTTGCAGGGTCCGGACATTCAGTACTTC. Encoded protein: CASSLQGPDIQYF.

The chain recombines TRBV27 with TRBJ1-5, with D perhaps matching TRBD1 (6 bases). Germline V CDR1 and CDR2: MNHEY, SMNVEV (reference sequence). The CDR3 sequence is 13 residues long. The V and J ends lost 5 bases and 4 bases respectively, with 9 bases between them. For the CDR3, the DNA is TGTGCCAGCAGTAGGACAGATAATCAGCCCCAGCATTTT. Protein product: CASSRTDNQPQHF.

The chain couples TRBV7-3 to TRBJ1-1; TRBD1 matches 9 bases. V was pared by 2 bases and J by 10 bases, with 8 bases of the junction left unmatched. This CDR3 has 14 residues. Germline loops: CDR1 SGHTA, CDR2 FQGTGA. The CDR3 DNA reads as TGTGCCAGCAGCTTAGGGGTGACAGGGGGTAGAGCTTTCTTT. Amino acid sequence: CASSLGVTGGRAFF.

The chain employs TRBV10-1 and TRBJ1-3; D remains unclear. The CDR3 runs to 13 residues. V was cut by 5 bases and J by 2 bases, with 7 bases left in between. The germline gives CDR1 WNHNN, CDR2 SYGVQD (reference sequence). CDR3 loop: CASSLSAGNTIYF. CDR3 sequence (DNA): TGCGCCAGCAGTTTGTCAGCTGGAAACACCATATATTTT.

The chain has TRBV12-5 and TRBJ2-3; a possible D gene is TRBD1 (6 bases). Germline CDR1 reads LGHNT; CDR2 reads FRNRAP. V lost 7 bases and J lost 4, with 18 bases in between. The CDR3 extends over 15 amino acids. The CDR3 loop is CASALDRKNADTQYF. CDR3 bases: TGTGCTAGTGCCTTGGACAGAAAGAACGCAGATACGCAGTATTTT.

This rearrangement joins TRBV5-1 to TRBJ1-4; D is uncertain. With 2 bases removed from V and 2 bases from J, the gap between germline ends came to 19 bases. This CDR3 has 18 amino acids. Germline-derived CDR1 and CDR2 are SGHRS and YFSETQ. CDR3 loop: CASSFRPPGITTNEKLFF. Here the CDR3 DNA reads TGCGCCAGCAGCTTTAGGCCCCCAGGTATTACGACTAATGAAAAACTGTTTTTT.

This chain connects TRBV6-4 to TRBJ1-1, with 8 bases matching TRBD1. Unmatched junction bases numbered 5, after V lost 0 bases and J lost 5 bases. The length of the CDR3 is 15 residues. Germline lookup yields CDR1 MRHNA and CDR2 SNTAGT. CDR3 DNA: TGTGCCAGCAGTGACTCAGGACAGGGTAGAACTGAAGCTTTCTTT. It is translated as CASSDSGQGRTEAFF.

This clone has only one observation. The V call is TRBV6-4, the J call TRBJ1-2, with TRBD1 matching over 8 bases. CDR1 and CDR2 (germline): MRHNA, SNTAGT. CDR3 length equals 16 residues. The ends lost 4 bases at V and 3 bases at J; junction bases unmatched: 10. The CDR3 spells CASSGTGQGPYYGYTF. The CDR3 DNA follows: TGTGCCAGCAGTGGCACTGGACAGGGCCCTTACTATGGCTACACCTTC.

The V call is TRBV4-2, the J call TRBJ2-3; D possibly corresponds to TRBD1 (6 bases). There are 14 residues in the CDR3. Germline-derived CDR1 and CDR2 are LGHNA and YNFKEQ. V gave up 3 bases and J gave up 2 bases, with 9 bases separating them. The CDR3 loop is CASSHGQTTDTQYF. For the CDR3, the DNA is TGTGCCAGCAGCCACGGACAGACCACAGATACGCAGTATTTT.

The V and J genes are TRBV9 and TRBJ1-1; D gene ambiguous. The ends were cut back, 0 bases at V and 2 bases at J, with 5 bases in the middle. Germline CDR1 and CDR2: SGDLS and YYNGEE. The CDR3 spans 13 residues. This chain's CDR3 is CASSVGSNTEAFF. CDR3 DNA: TGTGCCAGCAGCGTAGGGAGCAACACTGAAGCTTTCTTT.

This chain links TRBV2 with TRBJ2-1, with TRBD2 as a possible D gene (5 bases). The CDR3 sequence is 15 residues long. V dropped 0 bases and J dropped 7 bases, with 13 bases sitting between them. The germline CDR1 and CDR2 sequences are SNHLY and FYNNEI. The CDR3 region is CASSEALRRRNEQFF. CDR3 in DNA: TGTGCCAGCAGTGAAGCGCTTCGCAGGAGGAATGAGCAGTTCTTC.

The J gene is TRBJ1-2, the V gene TRBV2; D is possibly TRBD1 (6 bases). This CDR3 contains 12 residues. From germline, CDR1 is SNHLY and CDR2 FYNNEI. Trimming pared 8 bases from V and 3 bases from J, leaving 10 bases between. For the CDR3, the DNA is TGTGCCAGCTCAGGGGAGTACTATGGCTACACCTTC. It encodes CASSGEYYGYTF.

The table lists this clone with a count of one. This rearrangement joins TRBV29-1 to TRBJ1-1; the match to TRBD1 covers 7 bases. Germline-derived CDR1 and CDR2 are SQVTM and ANQGSEA. After removal of 7 bases from V and 7 bases from J, the junction contained 9 bases not matched to a gene. The CDR3 consists of 12 residues. This CDR3 reads CSAGQDNREAFF. In DNA form, the CDR3 reads TGCAGCGCCGGACAGGATAACCGTGAAGCTTTCTTT.

Only one count was recorded for this clone. V is TRBV6-5 and J is TRBJ1-4, with 7 bases aligning to TRBD1. From germline, CDR1 is MNHEY and CDR2 SVGAGI. The CDR3 is 15 residues long. With V trimmed by 4 bases and J by 12 bases, 14 bases remained unmatched. The CDR3 reads CASSFDRENWRELFF. The CDR3 DNA follows: TGTGCCAGCAGTTTCGACAGGGAGAACTGGAGGGAACTGTTTTTT.

V gene TRBV4-2 combines with J gene TRBJ2-2; the match to TRBD1 covers 9 bases. V lost 4 bases and J lost 4; bases outside the gene matches: 13. The CDR3 spans 18 residues. In germline, CDR1 is LGHNA, CDR2 YNFKEQ. The CDR3 protein is CASSPLPGDRAGTGELFF. CDR3 nucleotide sequence: TGTGCCAGCAGCCCCTTGCCCGGGGACAGGGCCGGCACCGGGGAGCTGTTTTTT.